This T cell receptor beta chain was sequenced in a study of cytomegalovirus exposure and HLA in healthy donors. The CDR3 length is 14 residues. Per germline, CDR1 LNHDA and CDR2 SQIVND (reference sequence). Trimming took 8 bases from V and 6 from J, leaving 17 bases between them. The method was immunoSEQ multiplex PCR; TCRdb's version includes in-frame clones alone and lacks a portion of them. Here the sample spans about 250,000 clones, about 90% being singletons. The rearrangement links TRBV19 to TRBJ1-5, with D perhaps matching TRBD1 (6 bases). This clonotype was sampled from a man aged 18 to 29 in good health and CMV-seropositive. The specimen sequenced was PBMCs. The CDR3 spells CASGPDSSPQPQHF. The CDR3 DNA sequence: TGTGCCAGTGGACCGGACAGCTCTCCTCAGCCCCAGCATTTT.